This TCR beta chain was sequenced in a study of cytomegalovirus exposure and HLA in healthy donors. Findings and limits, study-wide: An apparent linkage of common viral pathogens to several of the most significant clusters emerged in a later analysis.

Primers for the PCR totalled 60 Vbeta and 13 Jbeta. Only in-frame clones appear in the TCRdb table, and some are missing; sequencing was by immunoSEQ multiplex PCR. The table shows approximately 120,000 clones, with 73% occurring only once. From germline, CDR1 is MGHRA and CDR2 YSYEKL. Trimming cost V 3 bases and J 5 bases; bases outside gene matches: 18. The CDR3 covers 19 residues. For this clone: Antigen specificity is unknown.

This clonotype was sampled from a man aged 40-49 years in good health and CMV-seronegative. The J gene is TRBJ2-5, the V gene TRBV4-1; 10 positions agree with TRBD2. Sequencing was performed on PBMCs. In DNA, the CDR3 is TGCGCCAGCAGCCAGGCCCCCTCAGGAAGCGGGAGGGAGGTGGAGACCCAGTACTTC. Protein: CASSQAPSGSGREVETQYF.